This T cell receptor (beta chain) was recovered during a study of CD8 T cells in ankylosing spondylitis. This clonotype appeared many times. Its specificity is not known. Each TCR beta library was made by quantitative 5'-RACE that incorporated molecular barcodes. MiXCR, applied by TCRdb to the 5' RACE reads, yields one record per CDR3 protein. The table lists roughly 230,000 distinct CDR3 sequences, 10% of them singletons, with less than 3% in the top ten. Germline-derived CDR1 and CDR2 are SGHRS and YFSETQ. The CDR3 is 14 residues long. V shed 3 bases and J 2 bases; nucleotides not matched to a gene: 4. General study findings and limits: In the blood and synovial fluid of reactive arthritis, some motif variants had been previously reported.

The specimen was blood, either unsorted or a sorted T cell fraction (not recorded which). The J gene is TRBJ1-1, the V gene TRBV5-1; 7 bases map to TRBD1. The sequence derives from a male donor with ankylosing spondylitis or in good health (not recorded which). As DNA, the CDR3 is TGCGCCAGCAGCTCCGGGACAGATAACACTGAAGCTTTCTTT. Translated, it gives CASSSGTDNTEAFF.